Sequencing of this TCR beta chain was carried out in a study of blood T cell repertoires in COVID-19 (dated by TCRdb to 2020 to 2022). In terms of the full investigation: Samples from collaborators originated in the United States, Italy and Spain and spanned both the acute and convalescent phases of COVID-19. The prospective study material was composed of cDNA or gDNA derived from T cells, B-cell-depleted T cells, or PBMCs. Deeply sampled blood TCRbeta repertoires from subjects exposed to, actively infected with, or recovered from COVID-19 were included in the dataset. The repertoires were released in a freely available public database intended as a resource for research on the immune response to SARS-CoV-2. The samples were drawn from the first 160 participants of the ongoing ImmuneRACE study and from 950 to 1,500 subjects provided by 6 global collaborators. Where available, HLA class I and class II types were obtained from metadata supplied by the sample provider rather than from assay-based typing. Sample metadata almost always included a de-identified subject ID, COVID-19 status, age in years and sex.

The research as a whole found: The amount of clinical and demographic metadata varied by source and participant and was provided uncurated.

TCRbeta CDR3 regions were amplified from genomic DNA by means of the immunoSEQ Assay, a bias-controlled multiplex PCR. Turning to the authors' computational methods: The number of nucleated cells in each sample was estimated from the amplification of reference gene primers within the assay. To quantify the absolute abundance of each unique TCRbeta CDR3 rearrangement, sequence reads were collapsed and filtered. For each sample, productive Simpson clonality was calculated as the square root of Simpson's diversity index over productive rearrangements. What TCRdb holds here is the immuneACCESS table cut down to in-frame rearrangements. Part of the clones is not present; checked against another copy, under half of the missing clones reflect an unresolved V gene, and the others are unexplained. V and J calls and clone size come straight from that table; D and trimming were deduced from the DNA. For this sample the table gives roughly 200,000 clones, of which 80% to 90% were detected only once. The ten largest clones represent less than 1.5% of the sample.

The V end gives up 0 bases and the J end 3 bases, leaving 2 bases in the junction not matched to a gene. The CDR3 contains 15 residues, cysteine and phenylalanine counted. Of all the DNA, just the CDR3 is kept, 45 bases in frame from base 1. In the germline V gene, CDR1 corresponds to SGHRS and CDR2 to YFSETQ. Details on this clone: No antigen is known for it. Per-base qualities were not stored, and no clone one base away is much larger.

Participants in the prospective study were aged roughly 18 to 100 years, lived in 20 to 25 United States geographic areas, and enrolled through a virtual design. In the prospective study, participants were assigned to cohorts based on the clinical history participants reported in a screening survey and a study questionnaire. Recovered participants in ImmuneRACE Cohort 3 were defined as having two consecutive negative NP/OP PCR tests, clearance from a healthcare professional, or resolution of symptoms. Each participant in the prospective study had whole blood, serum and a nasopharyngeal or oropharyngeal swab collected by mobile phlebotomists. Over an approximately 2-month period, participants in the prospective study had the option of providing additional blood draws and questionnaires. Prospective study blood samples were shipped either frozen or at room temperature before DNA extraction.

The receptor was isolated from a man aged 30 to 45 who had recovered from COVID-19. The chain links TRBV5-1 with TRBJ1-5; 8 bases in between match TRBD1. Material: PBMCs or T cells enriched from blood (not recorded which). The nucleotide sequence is TGCGCCAGCAGCTTGGGGGACAGGATCAATCAGCCCCAGCATTTT. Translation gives CASSLGDRINQPQHF.